This paragraph reports one T cell receptor (beta chain). Its antigen remains unidentified. The data were obtained in a study of cytomegalovirus exposure and HLA in healthy donors. Whole-study findings and limits: Some V segments, TRBV6-2 and TRBV6-3 among them, were indistinguishable and were therefore excluded.

60 Vbeta and 13 Jbeta primers were used in PCR. Assay: immunoSEQ multiplex PCR; the TCRdb copy retains only in-frame clones and omits some. The sample carries over 110,000 clones, 82% recorded once. CDR1 is LGHNA and CDR2 is YNFKEQ in the germline V gene. This CDR3 has 15 residues. Trimming shortened V by 4 bases and J by 2 bases, and 15 bases separated the two germline ends. The chain is built from TRBV4-2 and TRBJ2-7; D remains ambiguous. Sequencing input: PBMCs. The sequence came from a male donor in good health and CMV-seronegative. The CDR3 DNA follows: TGTGCCAGCAGCCCCCTCTCGGGTACCGCCTACGAGCAGTACTTC. Protein: CASSPLSGTAYEQYF.